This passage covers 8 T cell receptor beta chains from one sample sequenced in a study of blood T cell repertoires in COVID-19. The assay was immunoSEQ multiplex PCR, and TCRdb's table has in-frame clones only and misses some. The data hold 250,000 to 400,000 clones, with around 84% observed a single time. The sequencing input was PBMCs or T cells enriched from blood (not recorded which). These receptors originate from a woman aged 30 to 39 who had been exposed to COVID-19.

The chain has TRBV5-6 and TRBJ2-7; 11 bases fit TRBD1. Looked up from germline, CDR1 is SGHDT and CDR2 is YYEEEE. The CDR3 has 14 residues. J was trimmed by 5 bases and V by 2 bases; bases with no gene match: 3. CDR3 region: CASSFGQGANEQYF. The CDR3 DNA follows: TGTGCCAGCAGCTTCGGACAGGGGGCAAACGAGCAGTACTTC.

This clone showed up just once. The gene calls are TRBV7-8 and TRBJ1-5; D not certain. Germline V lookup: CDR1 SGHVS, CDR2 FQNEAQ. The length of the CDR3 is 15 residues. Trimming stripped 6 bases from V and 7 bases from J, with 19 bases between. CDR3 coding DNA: TGTGCCAGCAGTCGGAGGCCGGGCGTAAGGCAGCCCCAGCATTTT. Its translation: CASSRRPGVRQPQHF.

The CDR3 is CASSEGENEAFF. The CDR3 region has the DNA TGTGCCAGCAGCGAGGGGGAAAATGAAGCTTTCTTT. This chain connects TRBV7-6 to TRBJ1-1; possible D gene TRBD1, 6 bases. Germline CDR1 and CDR2: SGHVS and FNYEAQ. The CDR3 sequence is 12 residues long. V lost 5 bases to trimming and J lost 7 bases, with 11 bases between them.

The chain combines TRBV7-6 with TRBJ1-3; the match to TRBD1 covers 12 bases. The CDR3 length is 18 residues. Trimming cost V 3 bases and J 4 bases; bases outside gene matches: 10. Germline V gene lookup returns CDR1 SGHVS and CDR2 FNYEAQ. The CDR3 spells CASSLAITGTGGGNTIYF. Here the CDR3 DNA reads TGTGCCAGCAGCTTGGCAATTACCGGGACAGGGGGCGGAAACACCATATATTTT.

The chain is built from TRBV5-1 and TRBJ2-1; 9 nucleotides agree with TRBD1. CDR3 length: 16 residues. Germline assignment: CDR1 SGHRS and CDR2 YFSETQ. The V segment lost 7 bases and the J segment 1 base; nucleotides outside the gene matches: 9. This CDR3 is CASQITGGGSYNEQFF. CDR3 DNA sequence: TGCGCCAGCCAAATTACAGGGGGCGGTTCCTACAATGAGCAGTTCTTC.

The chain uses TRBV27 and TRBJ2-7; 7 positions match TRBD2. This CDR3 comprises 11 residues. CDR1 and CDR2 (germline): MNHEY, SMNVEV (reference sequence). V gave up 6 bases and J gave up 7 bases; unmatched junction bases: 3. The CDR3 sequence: CASRGGWEQYF. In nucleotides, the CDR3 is TGTGCCAGCAGGGGGGGGTGGGAGCAGTACTTC.

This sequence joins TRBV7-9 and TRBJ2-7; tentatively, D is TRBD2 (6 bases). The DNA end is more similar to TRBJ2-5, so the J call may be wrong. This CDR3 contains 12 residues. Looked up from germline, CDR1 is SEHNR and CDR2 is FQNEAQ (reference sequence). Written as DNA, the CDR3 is TGTGCCAGCAGCTCGGGACTGGGGACCCAGTACTTC. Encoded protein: CASSSGLGTQYF.

CDR3 sequence reads: CASGLVGTSQPLAINTQYF. CDR3 nucleotide sequence: TGTGCTAGTGGTTTGGTAGGGACTAGCCAACCACTCGCCATTAATACGCAGTATTTT. This chain uses TRBV12-5 with TRBJ2-3, with TRBD2 identical over 9 bases. The CDR3 is 19 residues long. J gave up 7 bases and V 0 bases, and 17 bases lay outside the gene matches. Germline CDR1 LGHNT, CDR2 FRNRAP.